A selection of T cell receptor beta chains follows, all from one sample in a study of T cell responses to AZD1222 COVID-19 vaccine. The assay was immunoSEQ multiplex PCR, and TCRdb's table has in-frame clones only and misses some. The sample lists roughly 150,000 clones, roughly 92% occurring once. The material sequenced was peripheral blood, taken on day 0 of AZD1222 vaccination. These receptors originate from an adult in good health. Each CDR3 is given without its conserved first and last residue. D genes are given only for firm matches.

length: 13; V: TRBV16; J: TRBJ2-5; D: -; CDR3: ASSHLMTAQETQY
length: 10; V: TRBV2; J: TRBJ2-7; D: -; CDR3: ASRVAIYEQY
length: 14; V: TRBV6-4; J: TRBJ1-6; D: TRBD1; CDR3: ASSDGTGEWNSPLH
length: 11; V: TRBV7-2; J: TRBJ1-1; D: -; CDR3: ASSFRQYTEAF
length: 13; V: TRBV6-5; J: TRBJ1-5; D: -; CDR3: ASWGGKGLYQPQH
length: 10; V: TRBV11-2; J: TRBJ2-1; D: -; CDR3: ASSLVGNEQF
length: 12; V: TRBV6-6; J: TRBJ2-7; D: TRBD1; CDR3: ASYEAGGTYEQY
length: 11; V: TRBV14; J: TRBJ1-5; D: -; CDR3: ASNRGAAQPQH
length: 12; V: TRBV5-6; J: TRBJ1-1; D: -; CDR3: ASSLSSGYTEAF
length: 12; V: TRBV7-2; J: TRBJ2-5; D: -; CDR3: ASSLGSGAKTQY
length: 13; V: TRBV7-2; J: TRBJ2-1; D: -; CDR3: ASSPRAGLYNEQF
length: 12; V: TRBV7-2; J: TRBJ2-7; D: -; CDR3: ASSRDGGAYEQY
length: 17; V: TRBV21-1; J: TRBJ2-3; D: -; CDR3: ASSKALRTSGSSTDTQY
length: 13; V: TRBV15; J: TRBJ1-6; D: TRBD1; CDR3: ATSRGDRINSPLH
length: 13; V: TRBV6-5; J: TRBJ2-7; D: TRBD1; CDR3: ASSHRDRGLVEQY
length: 12; V: TRBV24-1; J: TRBJ2-2; D: TRBD1; CDR3: ATGTGGNTGELF
length: 14; V: TRBV6-1; J: TRBJ2-7; D: -; CDR3: ASSEATVGGPFEQY
length: 12; V: TRBV5-6; J: TRBJ2-4; D: -; CDR3: ASSSDPGWDIQY